Here is one T cell receptor (beta chain) with its context. Its matching antigen is unknown. MiXCR was run by TCRdb on the RT-PCR reads, yielding one entry per CDR3 protein. The table lists 700,000 to 900,000 distinct CDR3 sequences, about 20% of them singletons, with approximately 10% in the top ten. With 4 bases clipped from V and 7 bases from J, the junction kept 8 bases outside the gene matches. The CDR3 sequence is 16 residues long. Per germline, CDR1 MNHNS and CDR2 SASEGT. This sample was taken from a study of response to subunit inactivated influenza vaccine. General observations from the study: The authors offered the suggestion that each seasonal influenza vaccination recruits few new T cells.

The gene calls are TRBV6-1 and TRBJ1-6; 9 positions match TRBD1. The sequence came from a man aged 45 to 65 who received an inactivated influenza vaccine. The sample consisted of PBMCs from blood, taken roughly 5 days after vaccination. The CDR3 is CASSGGQGLSNSPLHF. In nucleotides, the CDR3 is TGTGCCAGCAGTGGGGGACAGGGTCTCTCCAATTCACCCCTCCACTTT.